These 13 T cell receptor beta chains share one sample of origin, sequenced in a study of T cell repertoires in cytomegalovirus infection. From the reads, TCRdb called clonotypes with MiXCR, one entry per CDR3 protein. Of roughly 340,000 distinct CDR3 sequences detected, 25% to 35% appear once; the ten largest clones hold 20%. The antigens for these receptors are not known. This specimen was cultured PBMCs, taken from culture after CMV antigen stimulation. The receptors come from a human donor in good health (CMV status not recorded). Some clones in this sample may be carry-over from other donors' samples.

The chain combines TRBV9 with TRBJ2-2; possible D gene TRBD2, 6 bases. The CDR3 length is 15 residues. V was shortened by 0 bases and J by 4 bases, with 10 bases between the two germline ends. Per the germline V gene, CDR1 is SGDLS and CDR2 is YYNGEE. The CDR3 coding sequence is TGTGCCAGCAGCGTAGACGGGAGTGGCACCGGGGAGCTGTTTTTT. This gives the protein CASSVDGSGTGELFF.

This clonotype was detected many times. The genes are TRBV7-2 and TRBJ2-1, with 8 bases lining up with TRBD2. The J segment lost 2 bases and the V segment lost 4 bases, leaving 4 bases of the junction unmatched. CDR3 length equals 15 residues. The germline CDR1 and CDR2 sequences are SGHTA and FQGNSA. CDR3 sequence reads: CASSSSGSPYNEQFF. The CDR3 region has the DNA TGTGCCAGCAGCTCCAGCGGGAGCCCCTACAATGAGCAGTTCTTC. Using reference TRBV7-2 and TRBJ2-1 for the parts outside the CDR3, the full variable domain is GAGVSQSPSNKVTEKGKDVELRCDPISGHTALYWYRQSLGQGLEFLIYFQGNSAPDKSGLPSDRFSAERTGGSVSTLTIQRTQQEDSAVYLCASSSSGSPYNEQFFGPGTRLTVL.

The V gene is TRBV7-9, the J gene TRBJ2-5; D uncertain. CDR3 length equals 12 residues. V lost 2 bases, J lost 1 base, and 2 bases lay in between. Per the germline V gene, CDR1 is SEHNR and CDR2 is FQNEAQ (reference sequence). The CDR3 region is CASSLTQETQYF. In nucleotides, the CDR3 is TGTGCCAGCAGCTTAACCCAAGAGACCCAGTACTTC. Full variable domain (missing parts from reference TRBV7-9 and TRBJ2-5): DTGVSQNPRHKITKRGQNVTFRCDPISEHNRLYWYRQTLGQGPEFLTYFQNEAQLEKSRLLSDRFSAERPKGSFSTLEIQRTEQGDSAMYLCASSLTQETQYFGPGTRLLVL.

This clonotype appeared a single time. The chain is built from TRBV19 and TRBJ2-2; D possibly corresponds to TRBD2 (6 bases). Trimming removed 5 bases from V and 6 bases from J, with 10 bases in between. Germline V gene data show CDR1 as LNHDA and CDR2 as SQIVND (reference sequence). CDR3 size: 13 residues. CDR3 residues: CASSLGEAGELFF. The CDR3 DNA reads as TGTGCCAGTAGTCTTGGGGAGGCCGGGGAGCTGTTTTTT.

This clonotype was seen many times. The genes are TRBV20-1 and TRBJ2-5, with TRBD2 identical over 10 bases. V lost 4 bases to trimming and J lost 7 bases; unmatched junction nucleotides: 6. Germline assignment: CDR1 DFQATT and CDR2 SNEGSKA (reference sequence). The CDR3 length is 13 residues. The CDR3 coding sequence is TGCAGTGCTAAGCTAGCGGGGGCGGGGACCCAGTACTTC. This sequence encodes CSAKLAGAGTQYF.

This chain joins TRBV5-5 and TRBJ2-5, with D unresolved. The CDR3 sequence is 15 residues long. V was shortened by 2 bases and J by 1 base, with 12 bases between the two germline ends. The germline gives CDR1 SGHKS, CDR2 YYEKEE (reference sequence). The CDR3 sequence is CASSLTDGRQETQYF. The CDR3 DNA reads TGTGCCAGCAGCTTAACGGACGGACGCCAAGAGACCCAGTACTTC.

This chain connects TRBV5-4 to TRBJ1-2, with 9 positions matching TRBD1. The J segment lost 7 bases and the V segment lost 2 bases, leaving 12 bases of the junction unmatched. This CDR3 spans 16 amino acids. CDR1 SGHNT and CDR2 YYREEE come from the germline V gene (reference sequence). This CDR3 reads CASSLGSGQGVSGYTF. The CDR3 nucleotides are TGTGCCAGCAGCTTAGGATCGGGACAGGGAGTTTCTGGCTACACCTTC.

The V gene is TRBV7-9, the J gene TRBJ2-7, with 7 bases that match TRBD1. V lost 4 bases to trimming and J lost 7 bases; unmatched junction nucleotides: 13. The CDR3 length is 15 residues. CDR1 is SEHNR and CDR2 is FQNEAQ in the germline V gene (reference sequence). The CDR3, as DNA: TGTGCCAGCAGCTGGGGACAGAGGTCCCGAGAAGAGCAGTACTTC. Protein sequence: CASSWGQRSREEQYF.

The chain has TRBV7-9 and TRBJ2-7; weak D call: TRBD2 (6 bases). The germline V gene has CDR1 SEHNR and CDR2 FQNEAQ (reference sequence). The CDR3 has 15 residues. V lost 1 base to trimming and J lost 7 bases, with 17 bases between them. DNA of the CDR3: TGTGCCAGCAGCTTAGATGGCGGGATCTACGGGGAGCAGTACTTC. Translation: CASSLDGGIYGEQYF.

This clonotype was seen a single time. The chain combines TRBV5-6 with TRBJ2-7; TRBD2 might be the D (5 bases). Trimming pared 4 bases from V and 5 bases from J, leaving 28 bases between. CDR3 length equals 18 residues. In germline, CDR1 is SGHDT, CDR2 YYEEEE. CDR3 loop: CASSEERRRFAGSDEQYF. In DNA, the CDR3 is TGTGCCAGCAGCGAGGAGCGCAGGAGGTTTGCGGGCTCGGACGAGCAGTACTTC.

This clonotype was counted once. The chain is built from TRBV9 and TRBJ2-7, with D perhaps matching TRBD1 (6 bases). CDR3 length: 14 amino acids. The germline CDR1 and CDR2 sequences are SGDLS and YYNGEE. V shed 3 bases and J shed 1 base, with 11 bases lying between them. The CDR3 region is CASSDPDSSYEQYF. Here the CDR3 DNA reads TGTGCCAGCAGCGATCCGGACAGTTCCTACGAGCAGTACTTC. Combining the CDR3 with reference TRBV9 and TRBJ2-7 gives the whole variable domain DSGVTQTPKHLITATGQRVTLRCSPRSGDLSVYWYQQSLDQGLQFLIQYYNGEERAKGNILERFSAQQFPDLHSELNLSSLELGDSALYFCASSDPDSSYEQYFGPGTRLTVT.

The chain uses TRBV19 and TRBJ1-4, with D tentatively TRBD1 (5 bases). Germline assignment: CDR1 LNHDA and CDR2 SQIVND (reference sequence). The CDR3 is 14 residues long. Trimming removed 3 bases at V and 10 bases at J, with 15 bases between. This CDR3 is CASSMDTPQGKLFF. The CDR3 region has the DNA TGTGCCAGTAGTATGGACACCCCTCAGGGAAAACTGTTTTTT.

This clonotype was detected only a few times. This sequence joins TRBV11-2 and TRBJ2-3, with TRBD2 matching over 9 bases. There are 16 residues in the CDR3. V shed 5 bases, J shed 3 bases, and the junction held 9 bases outside the gene matches. Per germline, CDR1 SGHAT and CDR2 FQNNGV. The CDR3 reads CASSPLDSGGTDTQYF. For the CDR3, the DNA is TGTGCCAGCAGCCCCCTAGATAGCGGGGGTACAGATACGCAGTATTTT.